Listed below are T cell receptor beta chains from one sample, sequenced in a study of blood T cell repertoires in COVID-19. Sequencing was performed with immunoSEQ multiplex PCR; in TCRdb, only in-frame clones are kept and a portion is missing. The sample has approximately 140,000 clones; about nine tenths are singletons. Input material: peripheral blood. These receptors were collected from a man aged 45-65 years with active or convalescent COVID-19. Both conserved end residues are part of each CDR3. Each record gives: clone size, V gene, J gene, D gene, CDR3 DNA, CDR3 protein. A D gene is named only where the DNA matches it firmly. Size tells how often a clone was seen (once, few, many) or the class of an expanded clone, and some rows leave it out.

size: .; V: TRBV18; J: TRBJ1-3; D: TRBD1; DNA: TGTGCCAGCTCACCGACGAGGACAGGGGGAATAAGAAACACCATATATTTT; CDR3: CASSPTRTGGIRNTIYF
size: .; V: TRBV7-9; J: TRBJ2-7; D: .; DNA: TGTGCCAGCAGCTTAGCCACTAGACGGCGGGAGCAGTACTTC; CDR3: CASSLATRRREQYF
size: .; V: TRBV28; J: TRBJ1-3; D: .; DNA: TGTGCCAGCAGCCCAACAGAAACGTTCTCTGGAAACACCATATATTTT; CDR3: CASSPTETFSGNTIYF
size: .; V: TRBV28; J: TRBJ2-1; D: .; DNA: TGTGCCAGCAGTTTAGGTCTGAGGGCGTCAAATGAGCAGTTCTTC; CDR3: CASSLGLRASNEQFF
size: .; V: TRBV7-9; J: TRBJ2-7; D: TRBD1; DNA: TGTGCCAGCAGCGCCCCAGGGGGCACCTACGAGCAGTACTTC; CDR3: CASSAPGGTYEQYF
size: few; V: TRBV3-1/TRBV3-2; J: TRBJ2-7; D: TRBD1; DNA: TGTGCCAGCAGCGTACGTGGGAAAGGACAGGGGTCCTACGAGCAGTACTTC; CDR3: CASSVRGKGQGSYEQYF
size: .; V: TRBV7-9; J: TRBJ2-2; D: .; DNA: TGTGCCAGCAGCTTAGCGGGGGCTCCCGGGGAGCTGTTTTTT; CDR3: CASSLAGAPGELFF
size: .; V: TRBV27; J: TRBJ2-7; D: .; DNA: TGTGCCAGCAGTTTTAGATCCGGCGGCTCCTACGAGCAGTACTTC; CDR3: CASSFRSGGSYEQYF
size: few; V: TRBV5-5; J: TRBJ2-3; D: TRBD1; DNA: TGTGCCAGCAGCTGGGGGACAGTCACAGATACGCAGTATTTT; CDR3: CASSWGTVTDTQYF
size: .; V: TRBV4-1; J: TRBJ2-1; D: .; DNA: TGCGCCAGCAGCCAATCGCCCTTCGAAAAGAAAGCCCCCAAGTACAATGAGCAGTTCTTC; CDR3: CASSQSPFEKKAPKYNEQFF
size: once; V: TRBV6-6; J: TRBJ2-7; D: .; DNA: TGTGCCAGCAGACCGAGACAGGCGTTCTACGAGCAGTACTTC; CDR3: CASRPRQAFYEQYF
size: .; V: TRBV6-6; J: TRBJ2-7; D: TRBD2; DNA: TGTGCCAGCAGTTACAGACTAGCGGCCTCCTACGAGCAGTACTTC; CDR3: CASSYRLAASYEQYF
size: .; V: TRBV7-9; J: TRBJ2-7; D: TRBD1; DNA: TGTGCCAGCAGCCAACGGGACAGGGGCTACGAGCAGTACTTC; CDR3: CASSQRDRGYEQYF
size: .; V: TRBV28; J: TRBJ1-4; D: .; DNA: TGTGCCAGCAGTTCCTCAGGTCAGGATAATGAAAAACTGTTTTTT; CDR3: CASSSSGQDNEKLFF
size: .; V: TRBV18; J: TRBJ2-5; D: TRBD2; DNA: TGTGCCAGCTCACCAAGGCGGGAGTACCAAGAGACCCAGTACTTC; CDR3: CASSPRREYQETQYF
size: .; V: TRBV27; J: TRBJ1-1; D: .; DNA: TGTGCCAGCGCGTCCAGGGAGGGCACTGAAGCTTTCTTT; CDR3: CASASREGTEAFF
size: few; V: TRBV5-1; J: TRBJ2-7; D: .; DNA: TGCGCCAGCAGCCTGCAGGGGTTGGACGAGCAGTACTTC; CDR3: CASSLQGLDEQYF
size: .; V: TRBV5-6; J: TRBJ1-4; D: .; DNA: TGTGCCAGCAGCGCCTTGGACCGGACAGTTGAAAAACTGTTTTTT; CDR3: CASSALDRTVEKLFF
size: once; V: TRBV5-6; J: TRBJ2-1; D: TRBD1; DNA: TGTGCCAGCAGCTTTGGGGACAGAGACCACAATGAGCAGTTCTTC; CDR3: CASSFGDRDHNEQFF
size: .; V: TRBV6-1; J: TRBJ1-1; D: TRBD1; DNA: TGTGCCAGCACCACTGGGACAGCGAACACTGAAGCTTTCTTT; CDR3: CASTTGTANTEAFF
size: .; V: TRBV11-3; J: TRBJ1-1; D: TRBD1; DNA: TGTGCCAGCAGCTTAGATGGCCAGGGGGGCGCTGAAGCTTTCTTT; CDR3: CASSLDGQGGAEAFF
size: .; V: TRBV5-4; J: TRBJ1-2; D: .; DNA: TGTGCCAGCAGCGCCACAGGGACCTATGGCTACACCTTC; CDR3: CASSATGTYGYTF
size: few; V: TRBV27; J: TRBJ2-2; D: .; DNA: TGTGCCAGCAGTTTTAGTACCGGGGAGCTGTTTTTT; CDR3: CASSFSTGELFF
size: once; V: TRBV2; J: TRBJ2-3; D: TRBD1; DNA: TGTGCCAGCAACACAGGGGCTAGCACAGATACGCAGTATTTT; CDR3: CASNTGASTDTQYF
size: .; V: TRBV9; J: TRBJ2-3; D: TRBD1; DNA: TGTGCCAGCAGCGTAGAGACAGGGACCACAGATACGCAGTATTTT; CDR3: CASSVETGTTDTQYF
size: .; V: TRBV7-3; J: TRBJ2-3; D: TRBD1; DNA: TGTGCCAGCAGCGAACAGGGGACCTCCACAGATACGCAGTATTTT; CDR3: CASSEQGTSTDTQYF
size: .; V: TRBV27; J: TRBJ2-7; D: TRBD1; DNA: TGTGCCAGCAGTCAGGGACAGGGCTCCGGCGAGCAGTACTTC; CDR3: CASSQGQGSGEQYF
size: .; V: TRBV6-6; J: TRBJ1-2; D: .; DNA: TGTGCCAGCAGTTTTCCCTCAGGGTCGGGCTATGGCTACACCTTC; CDR3: CASSFPSGSGYGYTF
size: .; V: TRBV3-1/TRBV3-2; J: TRBJ1-1; D: .; DNA: TGTGCCAGCAGCCCCCTGAGCCAGGGTCTTAACACTGAAGCTTTCTTT; CDR3: CASSPLSQGLNTEAFF
size: few; V: TRBV4-3; J: TRBJ2-3; D: TRBD2; DNA: TGCGCCAGCAGCCAAGACAATACTTGGGGACTAGCAGGCACAGATACGCAGTATTTT; CDR3: CASSQDNTWGLAGTDTQYF
size: .; V: TRBV29-1; J: TRBJ2-3; D: TRBD1; DNA: TGCAGCGTTGGGACAGGACGGTTCGATACGCAGTATTTT; CDR3: CSVGTGRFDTQYF
size: .; V: TRBV7-8; J: TRBJ2-6; D: .; DNA: TGTGCCAGCAGCTTAGGAATAGGGGCTGGGGCCAACGTCCTGACTTTC; CDR3: CASSLGIGAGANVLTF
size: .; V: TRBV9; J: TRBJ1-2; D: TRBD1; DNA: TGTGCCAGCAGCGCCGACAGGGACGGCTACACCTTC; CDR3: CASSADRDGYTF
size: .; V: TRBV30; J: TRBJ1-4; D: TRBD1; DNA: TGTGCCTGGAGTGTAAGGGGACAGGGGACGCGAAAACTGTTTTTT; CDR3: CAWSVRGQGTRKLFF
size: .; V: TRBV5-4; J: TRBJ2-3; D: .; DNA: TGTGCCAGCAGCCCGTCGGGGGTTACGGATACGCAGTATTTT; CDR3: CASSPSGVTDTQYF
size: .; V: TRBV9; J: TRBJ2-5; D: TRBD2; DNA: TGTGCCAGCAGCCCAGGGACTAGCGGGCAAGAGACCCAGTACTTC; CDR3: CASSPGTSGQETQYF
size: .; V: TRBV2; J: TRBJ2-3; D: .; DNA: TGTGCCAGCGCGCGAAGACTATTCAGGGATACGCAGTATTTT; CDR3: CASARRLFRDTQYF
size: .; V: TRBV27; J: TRBJ1-6; D: TRBD1; DNA: TGTGCCAGCAGTGGAACCCCGACAGGGGGCCTTAATTCACCCCTCCACTTT; CDR3: CASSGTPTGGLNSPLHF
size: .; V: TRBV7-2; J: TRBJ1-2; D: .; DNA: TGTGCCAGCAGCCGCCTGGAGGGGGGCTACACCTTC; CDR3: CASSRLEGGYTF
size: .; V: TRBV19; J: TRBJ2-7; D: TRBD2; DNA: TGTGCCAGTAGTATCTCGCCTAGCGGGTTCTACGAGCAGTACTTC; CDR3: CASSISPSGFYEQYF
size: .; V: TRBV27; J: TRBJ1-1; D: TRBD1; DNA: TGTGCCAGCAGTTTACTTGGACAGGGACCTGAAGCTTTCTTT; CDR3: CASSLLGQGPEAFF
size: .; V: TRBV28; J: TRBJ2-2; D: TRBD2; DNA: TGTGCCAGCAGCCTGGGACTAGCGGGTGACACCGGGGAGCTGTTTTTT; CDR3: CASSLGLAGDTGELFF
size: .; V: TRBV4-3; J: TRBJ2-2; D: .; DNA: TGCGCCAGCAGCCAAGTCCCACTCACCGGGGAGCTGTTTTTT; CDR3: CASSQVPLTGELFF
size: .; V: TRBV19; J: TRBJ2-5; D: TRBD2; DNA: TGTGCCAGTAGTAGCGGACTAGCGGGTCGAAGAAAAGAGACCCAGTACTTC; CDR3: CASSSGLAGRRKETQYF
size: once; V: TRBV9; J: TRBJ1-3; D: .; DNA: TGTGCCAGCAGGGCAGGGAATTGGGAAAACACCATATATTTT; CDR3: CASRAGNWENTIYF
size: .; V: TRBV19; J: TRBJ2-7; D: .; DNA: TGTGCCAGTAGTATTGGTTTGGGACAAGCCTACGAGCAGTACTTC; CDR3: CASSIGLGQAYEQYF
size: .; V: TRBV15; J: TRBJ2-3; D: TRBD1; DNA: TGTGCCACCAGCCGTGACAGGGTTTCGAGAGATACGCAGTATTTT; CDR3: CATSRDRVSRDTQYF
size: .; V: TRBV10-1; J: TRBJ2-3; D: TRBD2; DNA: TGCGCCAGCAGTGAGTCGAAGGGACTAGCGGGAGGCTCAGATACGCAGTATTTT; CDR3: CASSESKGLAGGSDTQYF
size: .; V: TRBV5-6; J: TRBJ1-3; D: .; DNA: TGTGCCAGCAGCTTGCAGAGAAACACCATATATTTT; CDR3: CASSLQRNTIYF
size: .; V: TRBV11-3; J: TRBJ2-1; D: TRBD1; DNA: TGTGCCAGCAGCTTAGGGGCGAGCACAGGGGGTCTGTATGAGCAGTTCTTC; CDR3: CASSLGASTGGLYEQFF
size: .; V: TRBV6-2/TRBV6-3; J: TRBJ1-2; D: .; DNA: TGTGCCAGCAGTTACTCGACCAATTCGGAGCAGCCCACCTTC; CDR3: CASSYSTNSEQPTF
size: few; V: TRBV27; J: TRBJ2-7; D: .; DNA: TGTGCCAGCAGTCAGAGAGGAGCCTTCTACGAGCAGTACTTC; CDR3: CASSQRGAFYEQYF
size: .; V: TRBV7-6; J: TRBJ2-2; D: .; DNA: TGTGCCAGCAGCTTGGGGGCGTCCCACGGGGAGCTGTTTTTT; CDR3: CASSLGASHGELFF
size: once; V: TRBV24-1; J: TRBJ2-3; D: TRBD2; DNA: TGTGCCACCAGTGATTTGGCGGGAGGGGGCACAGATACGCAGTATTTT; CDR3: CATSDLAGGGTDTQYF
size: .; V: TRBV12-5; J: TRBJ2-2; D: .; DNA: TGTGCTAGTGGTTTGGCTAGTAATACCGGGGAGCTGTTTTTT; CDR3: CASGLASNTGELFF
size: .; V: TRBV19; J: TRBJ1-5; D: .; DNA: TGTGCCAGTAGTATAACAGTATTCAGCCATCAGCCCCAGCATTTT; CDR3: CASSITVFSHQPQHF
size: .; V: TRBV6-1; J: TRBJ2-5; D: TRBD2; DNA: TGTGCCAGCAGTGCTTTCGGGAGGGCGTCCCAAGAGACCCAGTACTTC; CDR3: CASSAFGRASQETQYF
size: few; V: TRBV4-3; J: TRBJ1-1; D: .; DNA: TGCGCCAGCAGCCAGACACACAGCGGCATGAACACTGAAGCTTTCTTT; CDR3: CASSQTHSGMNTEAFF
size: .; V: TRBV24-1; J: TRBJ2-2; D: .; DNA: TGTGCCACCAGTGAGGCCGGGACTCCGAGCTCCGGGGAGCTGTTTTTT; CDR3: CATSEAGTPSSGELFF